This TCR beta chain originates from a study of CD8 T cells in ankylosing spondylitis. In regard to this clonotype: What it binds is unknown.

Study-wide results and limits: Ankylosing spondylitis blood appeared to carry a characteristic TCR beta motif of eight or nine highly homologous variants. Disease-linked clones proved CD8+ and comparatively uncommon in peripheral blood. Clones linked to disease were reported to show significant enrichment in matched ankylosing spondylitis synovial fluid.

5'-RACE, quantitative and with molecular barcodes, yielded the TCR beta libraries. MiXCR was run by TCRdb on the 5' RACE reads, yielding one entry per CDR3 protein. In the table there are about 130,000 distinct CDR3 sequences, roughly 9% of which are singletons. V shed 3 bases, J shed 4 bases, and the junction held 12 bases outside the gene matches. CDR1 is KGHSH and CDR2 is LQKENI in the germline V gene. The CDR3 is 17 residues long. This clonotype was sampled from a male donor with ankylosing spondylitis or in good health (not recorded which). This chain links TRBV18 with TRBJ2-1, with 7 bases lining up with TRBD2. What was sequenced was blood, either unsorted or a sorted T cell fraction (not recorded which). CDR3 DNA sequence: TGTGCCAGCTCACCCAATGTGGCTAGCGGAACGTACAATGAGCAGTTCTTC. Its translation: CASSPNVASGTYNEQFF.